The T cell receptor (beta chain) described here comes from a study of regulatory T cells in long-lasting Graves disease. Study outcomes and limitations: Repertoires from persistent disease leaned toward TRBV28, TRBJ1-2 and TRBJ2-5.

CDR3-region Arm-PCR and iRepertoire HTBI primers produced the TCR beta libraries. Using its own MiXCR run on the multiplex PCR reads, TCRdb lists one record per CDR3 protein. The sample gives some 420,000 distinct CDR3 sequences, 20% to 25% of which show up once; around 13% is in the top ten. Trimming took off 7 bases at V and 1 base at J, with 7 bases between the two ends. This CDR3 is built from 12 residues. Germline lookup yields CDR1 SEHNR and CDR2 FQNEAQ (reference sequence). Time point of the sample: persistent/refractory GD, antithyroid drugs over 5 years with positive TRAb. Scientists built the TCR library using RNA that was extracted from PBMCs. Concerning this clonotype itself: Its target is not known.

The source is a female donor with Graves disease. The V gene is TRBV7-9, the J gene TRBJ2-5; D remains ambiguous. The sequencing used peripheral blood mononuclear cells (PBMCs), collected when the disease was refractory, from a patient treated with antithyroid drugs. CDR3 protein: CASTITQETQYF. The CDR3 nucleotides read TGTGCCAGCACCATCACCCAAGAGACCCAGTACTTC.